This section outlines one T cell receptor (beta chain) sequence together with its context. The data derive from a study of cytomegalovirus exposure and HLA in healthy donors. Study details: Drawn from HLA-typed donors, approximately 85 million unique TCRs were held in an early data release.

Primers included in the PCR were 60 Vbeta and 13 Jbeta primers. The method was immunoSEQ multiplex PCR; TCRdb's version includes in-frame clones alone and lacks a portion of them. The sample lists approximately 150,000 clones, around 77% occurring once. V gave up 5 bases and J gave up 4 bases, with 11 bases separating them. Germline lookup yields CDR1 LNHDA and CDR2 SQIVND (reference sequence). There are 13 residues in the CDR3. The sequence came from a woman in her twenties or thirties in good health and CMV-seronegative. V and J are TRBV19 and TRBJ2-5; no reliable D call. The sequencing input was PBMCs. The CDR3 sequence: CASSLQTRETQYF. The CDR3 DNA reads TGTGCCAGTAGTCTACAGACGAGAGAGACCCAGTACTTC.